This entry is about one T cell receptor beta chain. Methods used by the authors: Reference gene primer amplification yielded estimated nucleated cell counts. Repertoires were generated with immunoSEQ multiplex PCR, while TCRdb's copy carries only in-frame clones and drops some. V, J and clone size reflect that table, while D and trimming were determined from the DNA. The sample has approximately 200,000 clones, around 85% seen once. The data were obtained in a study of blood T cell repertoires in COVID-19. Study summary: Spain, Italy and the United States supplied samples that represented acute and convalescent COVID-19. T cells, B-cell-depleted T cells, or PBMCs supplied cDNA or gDNA.

Deletions cut 4 bases from V and 3 bases from J, with 9 bases between. Germline V gives CDR1 SGHRS, CDR2 YFSETQ. The CDR3 runs 13 residues. The TCR originated in a woman between 45 and 60 years old with acute or convalescent COVID-19. The chain links TRBV5-1 to TRBJ2-3; the D gene is possibly TRBD1 (6 bases). What was sequenced was peripheral blood. The CDR3 DNA reads TGCGCCAGCAGCCCCGGACAGACAGATACGCAGTATTTT. Translating gives CASSPGQTDTQYF.